The rows below give T cell receptor beta chains drawn from one sample of a study of blood T cells in healthy people across ages. TCRdb processed the 5' RACE reads anew with MiXCR; each CDR3 protein has one entry. The data show some 550,000 distinct CDR3 sequences, with 47% seen just once and roughly 25% held by the top ten. The specimen was blood. Receptors were obtained from a man older than 75 in good health. Both conserved end residues are part of each CDR3. Each record gives: V gene, J gene, CDR3 length, D gene, clone size, CDR3 protein. The D gene is left open where the match is weak. Size values are once, few and many counts, or a class for expanded clones, and some rows have none.

v_call: TRBV3-1
j_call: TRBJ2-6
cdr3_length: 15
d_call: NA
clone_size: NA
cdr3_aa: CASSQRGTGANVLTF

v_call: TRBV7-8
j_call: TRBJ1-4
cdr3_length: 15
d_call: NA
clone_size: few
cdr3_aa: CASSLSGGIGEKLFF

v_call: TRBV29-1
j_call: TRBJ2-1
cdr3_length: 13
d_call: TRBD2
clone_size: NA
cdr3_aa: CSVVLSGGGEQFF

v_call: TRBV5-1
j_call: TRBJ2-7
cdr3_length: 12
d_call: NA
clone_size: NA
cdr3_aa: CASSLVADEQYF

v_call: TRBV9
j_call: TRBJ2-1
cdr3_length: 13
d_call: TRBD1
clone_size: NA
cdr3_aa: CASNVDREREQFF

v_call: TRBV7-6
j_call: TRBJ2-1
cdr3_length: 16
d_call: TRBD2
clone_size: NA
cdr3_aa: CAISLGGLAGYNEQFF

v_call: TRBV27
j_call: TRBJ1-2
cdr3_length: 16
d_call: NA
clone_size: NA
cdr3_aa: CASSWSAVGGGYGYTF

v_call: TRBV7-8
j_call: TRBJ2-7
cdr3_length: 14
d_call: TRBD2
clone_size: NA
cdr3_aa: CASSPGLAHYEQYF

v_call: TRBV7-8
j_call: TRBJ1-1
cdr3_length: 14
d_call: TRBD1
clone_size: NA
cdr3_aa: CASSFQGANTEAFF

v_call: TRBV10-3
j_call: TRBJ2-1
cdr3_length: 15
d_call: TRBD1
clone_size: few
cdr3_aa: CAISEGQGAGDEQFF

v_call: TRBV9
j_call: TRBJ2-7
cdr3_length: 15
d_call: NA
clone_size: few
cdr3_aa: CASNRGQGISYEQYF

v_call: TRBV3-1
j_call: TRBJ2-1
cdr3_length: 14
d_call: NA
clone_size: NA
cdr3_aa: CASNHPPENNEQFF

v_call: TRBV20-1
j_call: TRBJ2-1
cdr3_length: 14
d_call: TRBD2
clone_size: NA
cdr3_aa: CSARSLAGEYEQFF

v_call: TRBV28
j_call: TRBJ2-1
cdr3_length: 12
d_call: TRBD2
clone_size: few
cdr3_aa: CASSVAGGRQFF

v_call: TRBV5-1
j_call: TRBJ2-3
cdr3_length: 15
d_call: TRBD2
clone_size: NA
cdr3_aa: CASSLLASSTDTQYF

v_call: TRBV7-2
j_call: TRBJ2-1
cdr3_length: 14
d_call: NA
clone_size: NA
cdr3_aa: CASSLESSIGVQFF

v_call: TRBV10-3
j_call: TRBJ2-3
cdr3_length: 16
d_call: NA
clone_size: NA
cdr3_aa: CAVIGDPTRGGGTQYF

v_call: TRBV29-1
j_call: TRBJ1-2
cdr3_length: 18
d_call: TRBD1
clone_size: few
cdr3_aa: CSVEEGGQGALANYGYTF

v_call: TRBV21-1
j_call: TRBJ2-7
cdr3_length: 16
d_call: NA
clone_size: few
cdr3_aa: CASTYEPGTPTYEQYF

v_call: TRBV15
j_call: TRBJ2-3
cdr3_length: 13
d_call: NA
clone_size: few
cdr3_aa: CATSARKADTQYF

v_call: TRBV20-1
j_call: TRBJ2-5
cdr3_length: 13
d_call: TRBD1
clone_size: few
cdr3_aa: CSAGDRASETQYF

v_call: TRBV16
j_call: TRBJ1-5
cdr3_length: 12
d_call: NA
clone_size: few
cdr3_aa: CASSQGHQPQHF

v_call: TRBV5-1
j_call: TRBJ2-5
cdr3_length: 14
d_call: TRBD1
clone_size: few
cdr3_aa: CASSSGQGGETQYF

v_call: TRBV20-1
j_call: TRBJ2-3
cdr3_length: 12
d_call: NA
clone_size: few
cdr3_aa: CSATRGTDTQYF

v_call: TRBV14
j_call: TRBJ2-1
cdr3_length: 15
d_call: TRBD1
clone_size: NA
cdr3_aa: CASSQGGTGGREQFF

v_call: TRBV27
j_call: TRBJ1-5
cdr3_length: 13
d_call: NA
clone_size: NA
cdr3_aa: CASRLGGAGPQHF

v_call: TRBV7-3
j_call: TRBJ2-3
cdr3_length: 13
d_call: NA
clone_size: NA
cdr3_aa: CASSGGPADTQYF

v_call: TRBV6-6
j_call: TRBJ2-6
cdr3_length: 16
d_call: NA
clone_size: many
cdr3_aa: CASSYPTGSGANVLTF

v_call: TRBV30
j_call: TRBJ2-5
cdr3_length: 16
d_call: NA
clone_size: NA
cdr3_aa: CAWTQLGETLQETQYF

v_call: TRBV24-1
j_call: TRBJ1-4
cdr3_length: 12
d_call: NA
clone_size: NA
cdr3_aa: CATSDFGEKLFF

v_call: TRBV12-3/TRBV12-4
j_call: TRBJ1-5
cdr3_length: 14
d_call: TRBD1
clone_size: few
cdr3_aa: CASSLQQGNQPQHF

v_call: TRBV25-1
j_call: TRBJ2-1
cdr3_length: 13
d_call: NA
clone_size: NA
cdr3_aa: CASSEYAGSEQFF

v_call: TRBV12-2
j_call: TRBJ2-1
cdr3_length: 19
d_call: NA
clone_size: NA
cdr3_aa: CASRLAWPTRARTINEQFF

v_call: TRBV4-2
j_call: TRBJ2-4
cdr3_length: 15
d_call: TRBD1
clone_size: NA
cdr3_aa: CASSQVGQGVNIQYF

v_call: TRBV9
j_call: TRBJ2-7
cdr3_length: 15
d_call: NA
clone_size: once
cdr3_aa: CASSVRDMDSYEQYF

v_call: TRBV15
j_call: TRBJ2-3
cdr3_length: 16
d_call: TRBD2
clone_size: NA
cdr3_aa: CATSRASGSLTDTQYF

v_call: TRBV6-5
j_call: TRBJ2-7
cdr3_length: 14
d_call: TRBD1
clone_size: many
cdr3_aa: CASRATGGPYEQYF

v_call: TRBV12-3/TRBV12-4
j_call: TRBJ2-6
cdr3_length: 14
d_call: NA
clone_size: NA
cdr3_aa: CASSFHKGANVLTF

v_call: TRBV6-5
j_call: TRBJ2-5
cdr3_length: 12
d_call: NA
clone_size: many
cdr3_aa: CASSNAIETQYF

v_call: TRBV5-1
j_call: NA
cdr3_length: 15
d_call: TRBD2
clone_size: few
cdr3_aa: CASSLALAADYEQYF

v_call: TRBV6-2/TRBV6-3
j_call: TRBJ2-3
cdr3_length: 15
d_call: NA
clone_size: few
cdr3_aa: CASSYPRGSTDTQYF

v_call: TRBV20-1
j_call: TRBJ2-1
cdr3_length: 12
d_call: NA
clone_size: NA
cdr3_aa: CSAAARDSEQFF

v_call: TRBV29-1
j_call: TRBJ2-7
cdr3_length: 13
d_call: NA
clone_size: NA
cdr3_aa: CSVEDPLTGEQYF

v_call: TRBV7-2
j_call: NA
cdr3_length: 17
d_call: TRBD2
clone_size: NA
cdr3_aa: CASSLKSGAGVRNEQYF

v_call: TRBV4-3
j_call: TRBJ2-5
cdr3_length: 16
d_call: TRBD2
clone_size: NA
cdr3_aa: CASSQGTSGGGETQYF

v_call: TRBV6-2/TRBV6-3
j_call: TRBJ1-1
cdr3_length: 15
d_call: TRBD1
clone_size: NA
cdr3_aa: CASSPYRGLNTEAFF

v_call: TRBV2
j_call: TRBJ2-1
cdr3_length: 12
d_call: NA
clone_size: NA
cdr3_aa: CASSDGVYEQFF

v_call: TRBV20-1
j_call: TRBJ2-7
cdr3_length: 13
d_call: NA
clone_size: few
cdr3_aa: CSARGKTPLEQYF

v_call: TRBV6-5
j_call: TRBJ1-1
cdr3_length: 15
d_call: NA
clone_size: NA
cdr3_aa: CASSIQLGRRAEAFF

v_call: TRBV12-3/TRBV12-4
j_call: TRBJ1-6
cdr3_length: 15
d_call: NA
clone_size: few
cdr3_aa: CASSPSGSTNSPLHF

v_call: TRBV2
j_call: TRBJ2-3
cdr3_length: 15
d_call: TRBD2
clone_size: NA
cdr3_aa: CASSGSSGSSGTQYF

v_call: TRBV7-9
j_call: TRBJ1-2
cdr3_length: 11
d_call: NA
clone_size: NA
cdr3_aa: CAILADFGYTF

v_call: TRBV19
j_call: TRBJ1-5
cdr3_length: 15
d_call: NA
clone_size: few
cdr3_aa: CASSILGRGSQPQHF

v_call: TRBV13
j_call: TRBJ2-6
cdr3_length: 17
d_call: NA
clone_size: NA
cdr3_aa: CASSSGAGISGANVLTF

v_call: TRBV3-1
j_call: TRBJ2-1
cdr3_length: 15
d_call: NA
clone_size: few
cdr3_aa: CASTGATNSYNEQFF

v_call: TRBV7-9
j_call: TRBJ2-1
cdr3_length: 17
d_call: TRBD2
clone_size: many
cdr3_aa: CASSLLGRGSWVNEQFF

v_call: TRBV7-2
j_call: TRBJ1-1
cdr3_length: 12
d_call: NA
clone_size: few
cdr3_aa: CASSRRTPSAFF

v_call: TRBV12-3/TRBV12-4
j_call: TRBJ2-1
cdr3_length: 16
d_call: TRBD2
clone_size: few
cdr3_aa: CASSSRAGSSYNEQFF

v_call: TRBV20-1
j_call: TRBJ2-5
cdr3_length: 14
d_call: NA
clone_size: NA
cdr3_aa: CSARGDPTEETQYF

v_call: TRBV20-1
j_call: TRBJ2-5
cdr3_length: 14
d_call: NA
clone_size: few
cdr3_aa: CSARGPRVEETQYF